These 27 T cell receptor beta chains were all obtained from the same sample, sequenced in a study of kidney transplant recipient with SARS-CoV-2 infection. TCRdb re-analysed the reads in MiXCR, keeping a single row per CDR3 protein. The data show about 240,000 distinct CDR3 sequences, roughly 26% seen once. This specimen was a blood sample, taken at baseline and around day 120 from a kidney transplant recipient. The receptors shown here come from a young adult male patient who had COVID-19 and was a kidney transplant recipient. Some T cells may be the graft donor's.

As regards this clonotype: A much more abundant neighbour one base away suggests this may be a read error. The genes are TRBV28 and TRBJ1-6, with a weak D call TRBD1 (5 bases). V dropped 10 bases and J dropped 0 bases, with 10 bases sitting between them. This CDR3 spans 14 amino acids. Germline values: CDR1 MDHEN, CDR2 SYDVKM. CDR3 residues: CATPGSSYNSPLHF. Written as DNA, the CDR3 is TGTGCCACCCCAGGGAGCTCCTATAATTCACCCCTCCACTTT.

Concerning this clonotype itself: Only one base separates this from a far larger clonotype, so it likely reflects a read error. The chain carries TRBV27 and TRBJ2-4; 9 bases line up with TRBD1. The J call may be wrong; the DNA end is better matched by TRBJ2-5. Germline V CDR1 and CDR2: MNHEY, SMNVEV (reference sequence). This CDR3 has 13 amino acids. The CDR3 sequence: CASSLTGGETQYF. The DNA of the CDR3 is TGTGCCAGCAGTCTGACAGGGGGAGAGACCCAGTACTTC.

Ten or more counts support this clonotype. The V gene is TRBV30, the J gene TRBJ2-7, with 9 positions matching TRBD1. Germline CDR1 reads GTSNPN; CDR2 reads SVGIG (reference sequence). This CDR3 region has 12 residues. V was pared by 5 bases and J by 4 bases, with 3 bases of the junction left unmatched. The CDR3 loop is CAWSGQGYEQYF. CDR3 nucleotides: TGTGCCTGGTCGGGACAGGGATACGAGCAGTACTTC.

This clonotype was found many times. V is TRBV20-1 and J is TRBJ1-5, with TRBD1 identical over 11 bases. The CDR3 runs to 17 residues. Looked up from germline, CDR1 is DFQATT and CDR2 is SNEGSKA (reference sequence). The V and J ends lost 3 bases and 4 bases, in that order; junction bases with no gene match: 11. The CDR3 nucleotides are TGCAGTGCTAGCGGACAGGGGGCGACCTCTTTTAATCAGCCCCAGCATTTT. This translates into CSASGQGATSFNQPQHF.

This clonotype was counted a few times. V usage is TRBV29-1 and J usage is TRBJ2-1, with TRBD2 identical over 7 bases. After removal of 2 bases from V and 4 bases from J, the junction contained 20 bases not matched to a gene. Germline V gene sequence: CDR1 SQVTM, CDR2 ANQGSEA. This CDR3 is built from 19 residues. The CDR3 reads CSVELGEGLTPRGYNEQFF. For the CDR3, the DNA is TGCAGCGTTGAATTGGGGGAGGGCCTCACCCCACGGGGGTACAATGAGCAGTTCTTC.

This clonotype was observed many times. The chain uses TRBV3-2 and TRBJ2-7; the table's TRBD2 call for D was not verified on the DNA. TRBV3-2 is annotated as a pseudogene. The CDR3 runs to 13 residues. For the CDR3, the DNA is TGTGCCAGCAGGACTAGCGGGAGGAGCGAGCAGTACTTC. Its protein is CASRTSGRSEQYF.

The sample holds many counts of this clonotype. The chain joins TRBV7-9 to TRBJ1-4; 7 bases are shared with TRBD1. The CDR3 runs to 15 residues. The germline gives CDR1 SEHNR, CDR2 FQNEAQ (reference sequence). Trimming took 9 bases from V and 0 from J; bases not matched to a gene: 7. The DNA of the CDR3 is TGTGCCAGTTCGGGAGGGGGCGCAACTAATGAAAAACTGTTTTTT. This sequence encodes CASSGGGATNEKLFF.

On this clonotype: A read error is possible here, since a much larger clone lies one base away. The CDR3 spells CAGRPTGGGEQYF. The CDR3 nucleotides read TGTGCCGGCAGGCCGACAGGGGGAGGCGAGCAGTACTTC. V gene TRBV12-3 or TRBV12-4 combines with J gene TRBJ2-7, with TRBD1 identical over 9 bases. The CDR3 spans 13 residues.

Points on this clonotype: Germline and junction disagree at one end, which may indicate a read error. This chain's CDR3 is CDSSFTLTSRKTYGYTF. The CDR3 bases are TGTGACAGCAGCTTTACTCTAACAAGCAGAAAGACCTACGGCTACACCTTC. V and J are TRBV11-2 and TRBJ1-2; the D is unclear. There are 17 residues in the CDR3. Germline CDR1 is SGHAT and CDR2 is FQNNGV. The complete variable domain, with remaining parts taken from reference TRBV11-2 and TRBJ1-2, reads EAGVAQSPRYKIIEKRQSVAFWCNPISGHATLYWYQQILGQGPKLLIQFQNNGVVDDSQLPKDRFSAERLKGVDSTLKIQPAKLEDSAVYLCDSSFTLTSRKTYGYTFGSGTRLTVV.

Concerning this clonotype itself: Given a much more abundant clone one base away, this may be a read error. The chain uses TRBV6-4 and TRBJ1-5; D uncertain. The germline CDR1 and CDR2 sequences are MRHNA and SNTAGT. The ends were cut back, 7 bases at V and 10 bases at J, with 14 bases in the middle. The CDR3 sequence is 12 residues long. CDR3 sequence: CASTRPEVPQHF. As DNA, the CDR3 is TGTGCCAGCACTCGGCCCGAGGTCCCCCAGCATTTT.

Concerning this clonotype itself: A single base separates this from a much larger clone, so it may be a read error. The rearrangement uses TRBV19 and TRBJ1-5, with D tentatively TRBD1 (6 bases). CDR1 and CDR2 from the germline V gene are LNHDA and SQIVND (reference sequence). The CDR3 extends over 14 amino acids. V was cut by 3 bases and J by 7 bases, with 13 bases left in between. CDR3 amino acids: CASSISGRGQPQHF. The CDR3 DNA is TGTGCCAGTAGTATTTCGGGGAGGGGGCAGCCCCAGCATTTT.

This clonotype was detected ten times or more. The DNA is omitted, as the CDR3 cannot be located on it reliably, and the CDR3 follows TCRdb's listing. The V and J genes are TRBV7-5 and TRBJ1-5; the table's D gene call, TRBD1, was not cross checked with the DNA. TRBV7-5 represents a pseudogene. The CDR3 has 19 residues if both end residues are counted. CDR3 residues: CISVPEARTDRRRDQPQHF.

As regards this clonotype: This clone may be a read error of a much larger clone one base away. The V and J genes are TRBV24-1 and TRBJ1-2; D gene ambiguous. The CDR3 runs to 17 residues. Germline V lookup: CDR1 KGHDR, CDR2 SFDVKD. For the CDR3, the DNA is TGTGCCACCAGTCGCTCGGCTAGTACCAGAAAGACCTATGGCTGCACCTTC. Translating it yields CATSRSASTRKTYGCTF.

The chain joins TRBV6-5 to TRBJ2-1; 9 nucleotides align to TRBD2. Losses at the gene ends were 7 bases for V and 8 bases for J; bases not matched to a gene: 12. This CDR3 contains 15 residues. Germline V gives CDR1 MNHEY, CDR2 SVGAGI. CDR3 DNA: TGTGCCAGCACACTGGCGGGGGGGCCTAGTTATGAGCAGTTCTTC. Protein sequence: CASTLAGGPSYEQFF.

This clonotype was recorded many times. The chain recombines TRBV12-3 or TRBV12-4 with TRBJ1-2; D ambiguous. CDR3 size: 17 residues. The ends were cut back, 5 bases at V and 4 bases at J, with 23 bases in the middle. In DNA form, the CDR3 reads TGTGCCAGCAGTAACACTTTCACAGCAGGAAAGACCTATGGCTACACCTTC. Its translation is CASSNTFTAGKTYGYTF.

On this clonotype: A much larger clonotype is one base distant, so this may be a read error. The chain employs TRBV27 and TRBJ2-2; 8 bases align to TRBD1. The CDR3 loop spans 14 amino acids. Germline trimming cut 6 bases from V and 9 bases from J; bases unmatched to any gene: 9. CDR1 MNHEY and CDR2 SMNVEV come from the germline V gene (reference sequence). The chain's CDR3 is CASRTQGEARELFF. DNA for the CDR3: TGTGCCAGCAGGACACAGGGGGAGGCCAGGGAGCTGTTTTTT.

There are many counts of this clonotype. This chain joins TRBV20-1 and TRBJ2-1; maybe TRBD1 (6 bases). The CDR3 covers 16 residues. Germline V gene sequence: CDR1 DFQATT, CDR2 SNEGSKA (reference sequence). Trimming left V 0 bases short and J 5 bases short, with 17 bases between. CDR3 in amino acids: CSARDPNRVGNNEQFF. In DNA, the CDR3 is TGCAGTGCTAGAGACCCCAACAGGGTCGGCAACAATGAGCAGTTCTTC.

This clonotype was seen ten or more times. The rearrangement joins TRBV24-1 to TRBJ2-5; TRBD2 might be the D (6 bases). Trimming took 5 bases from V and 3 from J, leaving 18 bases between them. CDR3 length: 16 amino acids. Germline V gene data show CDR1 as KGHDR and CDR2 as SFDVKD. CDR3 nucleotide sequence: TGTGCCACCAGTGGCAAGAGTGTGGGGGGAAAAGAGACCCAGTACTTC. Translated: CATSGKSVGGKETQYF.

This clonotype came up many times. This sequence joins TRBV2 and TRBJ1-5, with D possibly being TRBD1 (6 bases). The V end lost 8 bases, the J end lost 3 bases, and 23 bases lay between the germline ends. The CDR3 totals 17 residues. Germline V gene sequence: CDR1 SNHLY, CDR2 FYNNEI. The CDR3 DNA reads TGTGCCAGCTCCGAGATAAGGGGGAACAGACACAATCAGCCCCAGCATTTT. Its translation: CASSEIRGNRHNQPQHF. The variable domain in full, with the rest retrieved from reference TRBV2 and TRBJ1-5, is EPEVTQTPSHQVTQMGQEVILRCVPISNHLYFYWYRQILGQKVEFLVSFYNNEISEKSEIFDDQFSVERPDGSNFTLKIRSTKLEDSAMYFCASSEIRGNRHNQPQHFGDGTRLSIL.

The chain combines TRBV19 with TRBJ2-5; 9 positions agree with TRBD1. The CDR3 spans 14 residues. CDR1 and CDR2 from the germline V gene are LNHDA and SQIVND (reference sequence). V lost 5 bases to trimming and J lost 5 bases; unmatched junction nucleotides: 6. DNA of the CDR3: TGTGCCAGTAGTCTGAACAGGGGGCAGGAGACCCAGTACTTC. It is translated as CASSLNRGQETQYF.

This clonotype was counted ten times or more. The chain links TRBV20-1 to TRBJ1-4; D unclear. CDR3 length: 15 residues. Between the trimmed V and J ends, which lost 4 bases and 4 bases, there was a span of 16 bases. CDR1 is DFQATT and CDR2 is SNEGSKA in the germline V gene (reference sequence). The CDR3 region is CSATNGLLYNEKLFF. As DNA, the CDR3 is TGCAGTGCTACCAACGGACTGCTTTATAATGAAAAACTGTTTTTT.

This clonotype showed up many times. V and J are TRBV6-5 and TRBJ2-2; no clear D gene. This CDR3 is built from 13 residues. The germline CDR1 and CDR2 sequences are MNHEY and SVGAGI. V lost 5 bases and J 5 bases, leaving 9 bases between the germline ends. The CDR3 sequence is CASSALGTGELFF. CDR3 nucleotide sequence: TGTGCCAGCAGTGCTCTAGGAACCGGGGAGCTGTTTTTT.

This clonotype was recorded at least ten times. The CDR3 DNA is TGTGCCAGCAGCCAAGATATTCTCCAGGGAAGTCAGCCCCAGCATTTT. Protein product: CASSQDILQGSQPQHF. The chain is built from TRBV3-1 and TRBJ1-5; the D gene is possibly TRBD1 (5 bases). Trimming cost V 0 bases and J 6 bases, with 15 bases left between them. This CDR3 contains 16 residues. Germline V gene data show CDR1 as LGHDT and CDR2 as YNNKEL (reference sequence).

Concerning this clonotype: This clone may be a read error of a much larger clone one base away. The chain is built from TRBV19 and TRBJ1-5; D gene ambiguous. The CDR3 has 13 amino acids. Looked up from germline, CDR1 is LNHDA and CDR2 is SQIVND (reference sequence). The V and J ends lost 6 bases and 0 bases respectively, with 6 bases between them. CDR3 region: CASSVSSNQPQHF. CDR3 DNA sequence: TGTGCCAGTAGCGTCAGTAGCAATCAGCCCCAGCATTTT.

This clonotype occurred many times. V gene TRBV5-1 combines with J gene TRBJ2-2; D is ambiguous. In germline, CDR1 is SGHRS, CDR2 YFSETQ. The CDR3 runs 15 residues. V was cut by 5 bases and J by 1 base, with 12 bases left in between. The DNA of the CDR3 is TGCGCCAGCAGTTGGAAGGCAGAGAACACCGGGGAGCTGTTTTTT. Its translation is CASSWKAENTGELFF.

This clonotype was counted at least ten times. The chain couples TRBV13 to TRBJ2-1; perhaps TRBD1 as D (6 bases). V was cut by 5 bases and J by 8 bases, with 16 bases left in between. The CDR3 loop spans 14 amino acids. The germline V gene encodes CDR1 PRHDT and CDR2 FYEKMQ (reference sequence). For the CDR3, the DNA is TGTGCCAGCAGCCCCACAGGGAAGAGAGATGAGCAGTTCTTC. It is translated as CASSPTGKRDEQFF.

The sample holds a few counts of this clonotype. The CDR3 region is CASSDRTSGSPHEQFF. CDR3 nucleotide sequence: TGTGCCAGCAGCGATAGGACTAGCGGGAGTCCCCATGAGCAGTTCTTC. The chain uses TRBV7-9 and TRBJ2-1; 13 bases are a match to TRBD2. After removal of 5 bases from V and 8 bases from J, the junction contained 9 bases not matched to a gene. This CDR3 region has 16 residues. CDR1 is SEHNR, CDR2 FQNEAQ, per germline (reference sequence).